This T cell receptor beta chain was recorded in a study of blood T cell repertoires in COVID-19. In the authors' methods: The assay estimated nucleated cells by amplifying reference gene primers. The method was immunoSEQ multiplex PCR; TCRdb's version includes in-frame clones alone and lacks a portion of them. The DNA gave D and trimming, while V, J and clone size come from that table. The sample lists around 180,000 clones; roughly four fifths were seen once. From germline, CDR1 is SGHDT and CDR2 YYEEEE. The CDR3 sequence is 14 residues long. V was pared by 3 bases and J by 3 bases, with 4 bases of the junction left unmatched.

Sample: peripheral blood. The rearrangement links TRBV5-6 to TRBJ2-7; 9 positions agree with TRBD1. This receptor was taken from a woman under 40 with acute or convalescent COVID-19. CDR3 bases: TGTGCCAGCAGCTGGGACAGGGCCGACTACGAGCAGTACTTC. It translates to CASSWDRADYEQYF.